Below are 20 T cell receptor beta chains sequenced from a single sample in a study of vaccination effects on CD4 cells after COVID-19. Antigen-specific CD4+ T cells expanded by the ViraFEST assay with viral peptide pools were then sequenced. The culture ran for 10 days, and then CD4+ T cells were isolated. Each participant was given two doses of one vaccine (BNT162b2 or mRNA-1273). Their antigens are not known. Sequencing was performed with immunoSEQ multiplex PCR; in TCRdb, only in-frame clones are kept and a portion is missing. The sample includes about 32,000 clones, around 70% of them seen just once. The source material was CD4+ T cells from PBMCs cultured with HCoV-229E spike peptides, sampled after COVID-19 vaccination. These receptors were obtained from a human donor who received a COVID-19 vaccine.

The rearrangement links TRBV6-5 to TRBJ2-7; TRBD2 might be the D (6 bases). The CDR3 is made up of 13 amino acids. The V and J ends lost 4 bases and 6 bases respectively, with 13 bases between them. CDR1 and CDR2 from the germline V gene are MNHEY and SVGAGI. The CDR3 DNA follows: TGTGCCAGCAGTTCTGTAGCGGTTAGCGAGCAGTACTTC. Translation: CASSSVAVSEQYF.

This chain connects TRBV5-4 to TRBJ1-1; D is possibly TRBD1 (5 bases). The CDR3 consists of 15 residues. Trimming cost V 4 bases and J 0 bases, with 13 bases left between them. Germline assignment: CDR1 SGHNT and CDR2 YYREEE (reference sequence). This CDR3 is CASSTGGGMNTEAFF. The CDR3 DNA is TGTGCCAGCAGCACCGGCGGGGGGATGAACACTGAAGCTTTCTTT.

The chain has TRBV18 and TRBJ2-5; D gene unclear. The CDR3 is 13 residues long. Trimming shortened V by 8 bases and J by 3 bases, and 13 bases separated the two germline ends. CDR1 KGHSH and CDR2 LQKENI come from the germline V gene. The CDR3 loop is CASIRAREETQYF. CDR3 nucleotide sequence: TGTGCCAGCATTCGGGCGAGAGAAGAGACCCAGTACTTC. Together with reference TRBV18 and TRBJ2-5, the CDR3 gives the full variable domain: NAGVMQNPRHLVRRRGQEARLRCSPMKGHSHVYWYRQLPEEGLKFMVYLQKENIIDESGMPKERFSAEFPKEGPSILRIQQVVRGDSAAYFCASIRAREETQYFGPGTRLLVL.

The chain employs TRBV2 and TRBJ1-2; 7 bases match TRBD1. Germline CDR1 and CDR2: SNHLY and FYNNEI. The CDR3 covers 13 residues. V dropped 6 bases and J dropped 6; count of bases not matched to a gene: 7. Here the CDR3 DNA reads TGTGCCAGCAGCCCATACGGGACAGATGGCTACACCTTC. It translates to CASSPYGTDGYTF.

This rearrangement joins TRBV12-5 to TRBJ2-3, with 12 bases matching TRBD2. The CDR3 loop spans 17 amino acids. With 4 bases clipped from V and 1 base from J, the junction kept 6 bases outside the gene matches. CDR1 and CDR2 (germline): LGHNT, FRNRAP. CDR3 DNA sequence: TGTGCTAGTGGTTGGACTAGCGGGGCGGAAGGCACAGATACGCAGTATTTT. As protein: CASGWTSGAEGTDTQYF.

The rearrangement links TRBV24-1 to TRBJ2-3; no firm D call. Trimming stripped 6 bases from V and 1 base from J, with 7 bases between. This CDR3 spans 13 amino acids. Germline CDR1 and CDR2: KGHDR and SFDVKD. CDR3 nucleotides: TGTGCCACCAGTATTTCAGGCACAGATACGCAGTATTTT. This sequence encodes CATSISGTDTQYF.

J is TRBJ1-4 and V is TRBV11-2; D call uncertain. Trimming left V 3 bases short and J 12 bases short, with 17 bases between. Germline loops: CDR1 SGHAT, CDR2 FQNNGV. This CDR3 contains 14 residues. The CDR3 sequence: CASSLGPTVSELFF. Here the CDR3 DNA reads TGTGCCAGCAGCTTGGGTCCCACGGTTAGTGAACTGTTTTTT.

This clone was seen a few times. The gene calls are TRBV5-8 and TRBJ2-1; D possibly matches TRBD1 or TRBD2 (5 bases each). Germline V gene sequence: CDR1 SGHTS, CDR2 YDEGEE. The CDR3 consists of 15 residues. V lost 2 bases to trimming and J lost 0 bases, with 9 bases between them. The CDR3 DNA sequence: TGTGCCAGCAGCTTAGCCGGGGCCTCCTACAATGAGCAGTTCTTC. It translates to CASSLAGASYNEQFF.

This chain joins TRBV19 and TRBJ1-1; the match to TRBD1 covers 10 bases. Germline V gene data show CDR1 as LNHDA and CDR2 as SQIVND (reference sequence). J was trimmed by 7 bases and V by 5 bases; bases with no gene match: 7. The CDR3 is 14 amino acids. The CDR3 coding sequence is TGTGCCAGTAGTCAAGGACAGGGGGGGATTGAAGCTTTCTTT. Translating it yields CASSQGQGGIEAFF.

The rearrangement links TRBV5-1 to TRBJ1-6, with D unclear. Per the germline V gene, CDR1 is SGHRS and CDR2 is YFSETQ. Trimming cost V 4 bases and J 7 bases, with 15 bases left between them. The CDR3 consists of 15 residues. CDR3 in DNA: TGCGCCAGCAGCCTTTCTGGACCGTTGAATTCACCCCTCCACTTT. Its translation is CASSLSGPLNSPLHF.

The chain is built from TRBV7-2 and TRBJ2-5, with TRBD2 matching 13 bases. Germline CDR1 SGHTA, CDR2 FQGNSA. This CDR3 comprises 16 residues. J gave up 6 bases and V 5 bases, and 9 bases lay outside the gene matches. CDR3 in amino acids: CASSTSTSGGAQTQYF. The CDR3 DNA follows: TGTGCCAGCAGCACAAGCACTAGCGGGGGGGCCCAGACCCAGTACTTC.

The V call is TRBV4-1, the J call TRBJ2-4; D uncertain. Germline values: CDR1 MGHRA, CDR2 YSYEKL. The CDR3 has 16 amino acids. Between the trimmed V and J ends, which lost 0 bases and 0 bases, there was a span of 9 bases. The CDR3 sequence: CASSQDEVPAKNIQYF. In DNA, the CDR3 is TGCGCCAGCAGCCAAGATGAGGTCCCAGCCAAAAACATTCAGTACTTC.

Only one count was recorded for this clone. The chain combines TRBV3-1 (or the pseudogene TRBV3-2) with TRBJ2-1, with D uncertain. Trimming pared 1 base from V and 7 bases from J, leaving 11 bases between. Germline V CDR1 and CDR2: LGHDT, YNNKEL (reference sequence). This CDR3 comprises 14 residues. In DNA, the CDR3 is TGTGCCAGCAGCCAAGCTCAGTTCGGGAATGAGCAGTTCTTC. Its protein is CASSQAQFGNEQFF.

The table lists this clone with a few counts. The CDR3 sequence is CASSPDTSSYNEQFF. Written as DNA, the CDR3 is TGTGCCAGTAGTCCGGACACGAGCTCCTACAATGAGCAGTTCTTC. The chain couples TRBV19 to TRBJ2-1; D might be TRBD1 (5 bases). The V gene lost 5 bases and the J gene lost 0 bases, with 11 bases spanning the gap. The V gene's germline CDR1 is LNHDA and CDR2 SQIVND (reference sequence). The CDR3 has 15 amino acids.

The chain employs TRBV18 and TRBJ1-4; 9 bases map to TRBD1. This CDR3 has 15 residues. Germline V gene data show CDR1 as KGHSH and CDR2 as LQKENI. Trimming cost V 6 bases and J 4 bases; bases outside gene matches: 6. In DNA, the CDR3 is TGTGCCAGCTCTAAAGGGACAGGGCTTAATGAAAAACTGTTTTTT. It specifies CASSKGTGLNEKLFF.

The V call is TRBV4-1, the J call TRBJ2-5; 14 bases align to TRBD2. Germline CDR1 MGHRA, CDR2 YSYEKL. After removal of 1 base from V and 7 bases from J, the junction contained 5 bases not matched to a gene. This CDR3 region has 16 residues. As DNA, the CDR3 is TGCGCCAGCAGCCAAGTGGGGACTAGCGGGAGAGGGACCCAGTACTTC. Residues: CASSQVGTSGRGTQYF.

The gene calls are TRBV19 and TRBJ2-1; 8 nucleotides agree with TRBD2. Per the germline V gene, CDR1 is LNHDA and CDR2 is SQIVND (reference sequence). The CDR3 sequence is 16 residues long. J gave up 4 bases and V 5 bases, and 10 bases lay outside the gene matches. For the CDR3, the DNA is TGTGCCAGTAGTCGGAGCGGGAGACCCCCGTACAATGAGCAGTTCTTC. It yields the protein CASSRSGRPPYNEQFF.

The genes are TRBV30 and TRBJ1-2, with D tentatively TRBD1 (5 bases). V shed 0 bases and J shed 4 bases, with 18 bases lying between them. Germline V gene lookup returns CDR1 GTSNPN and CDR2 SVGIG (reference sequence). CDR3 size: 16 residues. CDR3 nucleotide sequence: TGTGCCTGGAGTGTAGGGCATGGGACCGTCCTCTATGGCTACACCTTC. This codes for CAWSVGHGTVLYGYTF.

This chain uses TRBV10-2 with TRBJ1-3; D may be TRBD1 (5 bases). The CDR3 is 14 residues long. CDR1 is WSHSY and CDR2 is SAAADI in the germline V gene. V was clipped by 4 bases and J by 16 bases, with 23 bases between them. CDR3 DNA sequence: TGCGCCAGCAGTGTACCGGGGGACTTCCCCCGGGCCTATTTT. Translation: CASSVPGDFPRAYF.

This clone was recorded only once. CDR3 nucleotides: TGTGCCAGCAGGTACGGGAGTTCCCAAGAGACCCAGTACTTC. This codes for CASRYGSSQETQYF. V is TRBV2 and J is TRBJ2-5; possibly TRBD2 for D (6 bases). This CDR3 contains 14 residues. The V end was cut by 6 bases, the J end by 1 base, with 12 bases between. Looked up from germline, CDR1 is SNHLY and CDR2 is FYNNEI.